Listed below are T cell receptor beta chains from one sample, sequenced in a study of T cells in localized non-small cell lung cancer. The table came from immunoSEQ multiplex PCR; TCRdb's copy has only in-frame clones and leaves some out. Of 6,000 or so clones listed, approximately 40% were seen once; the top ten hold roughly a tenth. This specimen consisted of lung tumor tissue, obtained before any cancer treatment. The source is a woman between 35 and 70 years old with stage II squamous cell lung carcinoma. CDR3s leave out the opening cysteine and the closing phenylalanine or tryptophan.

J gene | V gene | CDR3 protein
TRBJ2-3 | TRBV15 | ATSRPRGSATGGHTDTQY
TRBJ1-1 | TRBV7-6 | ASSLDVRNTEAF
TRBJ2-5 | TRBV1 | ASSQGAETQY
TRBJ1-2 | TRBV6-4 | ASSYPGMGLYGYT
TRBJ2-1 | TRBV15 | ATSLLAGGGEQF
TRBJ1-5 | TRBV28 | ASLGQGSNQPQH
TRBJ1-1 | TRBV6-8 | ASTLGGGMGGTEAF
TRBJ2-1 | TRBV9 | ASSEFFPDNEQF
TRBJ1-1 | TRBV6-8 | ASRERGQRNTEAF
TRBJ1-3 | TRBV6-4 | ATSSGNTIY
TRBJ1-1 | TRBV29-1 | SVGTRASNTEAF
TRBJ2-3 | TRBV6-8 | ATGTGRWDTQY
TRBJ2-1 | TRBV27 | ASSKLPPGTTYNEQF
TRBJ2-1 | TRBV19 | ASSIAAVYNEQF
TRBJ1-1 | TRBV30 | AWNAVSEAF
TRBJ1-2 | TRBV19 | ASSIVDYGYT
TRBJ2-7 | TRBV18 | ASSPRQASYEQY
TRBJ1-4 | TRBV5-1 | ASSPLEGSSSSNEKLF
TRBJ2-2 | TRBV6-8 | ASSESGNTGELF
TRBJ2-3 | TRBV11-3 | ASSPLRGTDTQY
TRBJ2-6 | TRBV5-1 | ASSLVLGPASGANVLT
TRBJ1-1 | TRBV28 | ASSLITLNTEAF
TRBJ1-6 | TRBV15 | ATSRGDRGSPLH
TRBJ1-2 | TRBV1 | ASSLDSNYGYT
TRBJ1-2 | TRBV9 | ASSPRGGANYGYT
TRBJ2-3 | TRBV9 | ASSISGRGADTQY
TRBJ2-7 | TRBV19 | ASSKTGPYEQY
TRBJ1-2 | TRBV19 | ASHTPGSDYGYT
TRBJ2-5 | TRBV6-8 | ASSSPTSGGPGTQY
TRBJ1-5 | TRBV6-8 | ASRSSSNQPQH
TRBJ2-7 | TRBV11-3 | ASSFSGRVREQY
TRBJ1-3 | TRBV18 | ASSPGGPGGNTIY
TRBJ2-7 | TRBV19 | ASSMNSLYEQY